These T cell receptor beta chains were read from a single sample in a study of cytotoxic CD8 clonotypes in ibrutinib-treated CLL. The data were produced by immunoSEQ multiplex PCR, yet TCRdb's version contains in-frame clones alone and is incomplete. The profile covers about 270,000 clones, with around 76% appearing a single time and around 6% taken by the ten largest. This specimen was PBMCs, taken at disease progression, from a patient treated with ibrutinib. Receptors originate from a human donor with chronic lymphocytic leukemia. Each CDR3 is given with its conserved first and last residue. D genes are given only for firm matches. Size is omitted from some rows. Given values are once, few, many or a class for expanded clones.

>TRBV5-1|TRBD2|TRBJ2-1|once
CASSLERGGKYNEQFF
TGCGCCAGCAGCTTGGAGCGGGGCGGCAAATACAATGAGCAGTTCTTC
>TRBV25-1|.|TRBJ1-1|.
CASSDWEQGRPEAFF
TGTGCCAGCAGTGACTGGGAGCAGGGACGGCCTGAAGCTTTCTTT
>TRBV5-1|TRBD1|TRBJ1-2|.
CASSLDRGGGYTF
TGCGCCAGCAGCCTTGACAGGGGAGGTGGCTACACCTTC
>TRBV10-1|TRBD2|TRBJ2-1|.
CASRLAGGYNEQFF
TGCGCCAGCAGACTAGCGGGGGGATACAATGAGCAGTTCTTC
>TRBV7-9|.|TRBJ1-2|.
CASSLDNSYGYTF
TGTGCCAGCAGCTTAGACAATAGCTATGGCTACACCTTC
>TRBV5-5|TRBD2|TRBJ2-3|.
CASSRWGSGTLADTQYF
TGTGCCAGCAGCCGTTGGGGCAGCGGGACCTTGGCAGATACGCAGTATTTT
>TRBV5-1|.|TRBJ2-1|.
CASSLPSQNEQFF
TGCGCCAGCAGCTTGCCCAGCCAGAATGAGCAGTTCTTC
>TRBV6-5|TRBD1|TRBJ2-7|few
CASSSLRDRGPEQYF
TGTGCCAGCAGTTCATTGAGGGACAGGGGGCCCGAGCAGTACTTC
>TRBV11-2|.|TRBJ2-3|.
CASTHLGTDTQYF
TGTGCCAGCACCCATCTGGGCACAGATACGCAGTATTTT
>TRBV9|.|TRBJ1-3|.
CASSASGSGNTIYF
TGTGCCAGCAGCGCCTCGGGGTCTGGAAACACCATATATTTT
>TRBV9|.|TRBJ2-2|few
CASTHQGSGELFF
TGTGCCAGCACCCATCAGGGCTCCGGGGAGCTGTTTTTT
>TRBV5-4|TRBD2|TRBJ2-3|.
CASSSHLGLADSTDTQYF
TGTGCCAGCAGCTCTCATCTGGGACTAGCGGATAGCACAGATACGCAGTATTTT
>TRBV5-1|TRBD1|TRBJ2-7|.
CASSLEGQGFSYEQYF
TGCGCCAGCAGCTTGGAGGGACAGGGGTTCTCCTACGAGCAGTACTTC
>TRBV7-3|.|TRBJ2-3|.
CASSLWESTDTQYF
TGTGCCAGCAGCTTATGGGAAAGCACAGATACGCAGTATTTT
>TRBV27|TRBD1|TRBJ1-2|.
CASSLSAQGAGGYTF
TGTGCCAGCAGTTTATCAGCCCAGGGGGCCGGTGGCTACACCTTC
>TRBV5-5|.|TRBJ1-2|.
CASSFRTENYGYTF
TGTGCCAGCAGCTTCCGGACAGAGAACTATGGCTACACCTTC
>TRBV7-2|.|TRBJ2-3|.
CASSLAVAGRTSTDTQYF
TGTGCCAGCAGCTTAGCAGTGGCGGGCCGTACTAGCACAGATACGCAGTATTTT
>TRBV5-1|.|TRBJ1-2|.
CASSPLVGGIYGYTF
TGCGCCAGCAGCCCTTTGGTGGGAGGGATCTATGGCTACACCTTC
>TRBV28|.|TRBJ1-2|few
CASRPQGWDYYGYTF
TGTGCCAGCAGACCTCAGGGGTGGGACTACTATGGCTACACCTTC
>TRBV29-1|.|TRBJ1-1|once
CSVDRGGGVTTEAFF
TGCAGCGTTGATAGAGGGGGAGGCGTTACGACTGAAGCTTTCTTT
>TRBV9|TRBD2|TRBJ2-1|once
CASSVAWRWSVGGNEQFF
TGTGCCAGCAGCGTAGCTTGGCGGTGGTCGGTGGGGGGGAATGAGCAGTTCTTC
>TRBV14|.|TRBJ2-7|.
CASSPSGTYEQYF
TGTGCCAGCAGCCCCAGTGGGACCTACGAGCAGTACTTC
>TRBV5-1|TRBD2|TRBJ2-3|.
CASSLERGPRDTQYF
TGCGCCAGCAGCTTGGAGCGGGGGCCCCGCGATACGCAGTATTTT
>TRBV7-6|TRBD2|TRBJ2-2|.
CASSPGTSGRVFTGELFF
TGTGCCAGCAGTCCCGGGACTAGCGGGAGGGTTTTCACCGGGGAGCTGTTTTTT
>TRBV14|.|TRBJ2-2|once
CASSLVAAGELFF
TGTGCCAGCAGCCTGGTAGCAGCCGGGGAGCTGTTTTTT
>TRBV9|.|TRBJ1-5|.
CASSVEAGSQPQHF
TGTGCCAGCAGCGTAGAGGCAGGCAGTCAGCCCCAGCATTTT
>TRBV15|.|TRBJ1-3|.
CATSRSVTPAAGNTIYF
TGTGCCACCAGCAGGTCCGTCACACCGGCAGCGGGAAACACCATATATTTT
>TRBV2|.|TRBJ2-6|.
CASSEENPRAGANVLTF
TGTGCCAGCAGTGAAGAAAACCCCAGGGCTGGGGCCAACGTCCTGACTTTC
>TRBV7-2|.|TRBJ1-4|.
CASSLDGNEKLFF
TGTGCCAGCAGCTTGGACGGAAATGAAAAACTGTTTTTT
>TRBV6-5|.|TRBJ2-7|.
CASSYIGRPTYEQYF
TGTGCCAGCAGTTATATCGGCAGGCCAACCTACGAGCAGTACTTC
>TRBV5-6|TRBD2|TRBJ2-5|.
CASSSGLAQETQYF
TGTGCCAGCAGCTCGGGACTAGCGCAAGAGACCCAGTACTTC
>TRBV7-9|TRBD2|TRBJ2-1|once
CASSRPSGFEQFF
TGTGCCAGCAGCCGCCCTAGCGGGTTTGAGCAGTTCTTC
>TRBV10-1|.|TRBJ1-3|.
CASRDTSGNTIYF
TGCGCCAGCAGGGATACCTCTGGAAACACCATATATTTT
>TRBV7-8|.|TRBJ2-1|.
CASSWRAGTDNEQFF
TGTGCCAGCAGCTGGAGGGCCGGCACGGACAATGAGCAGTTCTTC
>TRBV19|.|TRBJ2-5|few
CASSRSWGETQYF
TGTGCCAGTAGTAGGAGTTGGGGAGAGACCCAGTACTTC
>TRBV7-9|TRBD1|TRBJ2-3|.
CASSRDRGRPDTQYF
TGTGCCAGCAGCCGGGACAGGGGGCGCCCGGATACGCAGTATTTT
>TRBV18|.|TRBJ2-7|.
CASSPAGRDYEQYF
TGTGCCAGCTCACCCGCGGGCCGGGACTACGAGCAGTACTTC
>TRBV27|.|TRBJ1-1|.
CASSLLGRGNTEAFF
TGTGCCAGCAGTTTATTGGGACGGGGGAACACTGAAGCTTTCTTT
>TRBV7-9|.|TRBJ1-4|.
CASSFEFEKLFF
TGTGCCAGCAGCTTTGAATTTGAAAAACTGTTTTTT
>TRBV11-1|.|TRBJ2-2|.
CASSTLGTLNTGELFF
TGTGCCAGCAGCACCCTCGGTACCTTAAACACCGGGGAGCTGTTTTTT
>TRBV4-1|.|TRBJ2-2|.
CASSQGGITGELFF
TGCGCCAGCAGCCAAGGCGGCATAACCGGGGAGCTGTTTTTT